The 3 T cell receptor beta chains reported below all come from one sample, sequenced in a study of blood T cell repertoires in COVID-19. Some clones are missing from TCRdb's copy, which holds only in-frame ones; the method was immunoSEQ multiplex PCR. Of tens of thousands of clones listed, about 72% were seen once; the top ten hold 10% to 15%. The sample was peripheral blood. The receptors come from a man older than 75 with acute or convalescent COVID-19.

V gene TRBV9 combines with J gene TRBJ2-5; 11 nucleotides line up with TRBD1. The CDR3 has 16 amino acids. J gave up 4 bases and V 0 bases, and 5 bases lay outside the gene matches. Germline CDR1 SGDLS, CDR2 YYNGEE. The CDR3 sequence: CASSVDGQGALETQYF. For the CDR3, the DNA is TGTGCCAGCAGCGTAGATGGACAGGGGGCCCTAGAGACCCAGTACTTC.

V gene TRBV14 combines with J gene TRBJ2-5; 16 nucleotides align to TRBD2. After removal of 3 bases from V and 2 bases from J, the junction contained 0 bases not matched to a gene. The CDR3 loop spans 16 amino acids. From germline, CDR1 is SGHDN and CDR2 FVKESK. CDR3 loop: CASSQGLAGGQETQYF. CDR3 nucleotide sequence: TGTGCCAGCAGCCAGGGACTAGCGGGGGGGCAAGAGACCCAGTACTTC.

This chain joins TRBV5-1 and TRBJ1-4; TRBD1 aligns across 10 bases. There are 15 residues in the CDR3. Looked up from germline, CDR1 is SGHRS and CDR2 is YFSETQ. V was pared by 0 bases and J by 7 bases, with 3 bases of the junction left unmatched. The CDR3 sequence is CASSLDGTGAEKLFF. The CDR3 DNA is TGCGCCAGCAGCTTGGATGGGACAGGGGCTGAAAAACTGTTTTTT.